The 5 T cell receptor beta chains below come from one sample, sequenced in a study of T cells in Graves' hyperthyroidism and ophthalmopathy. The source material, RNA transcripts, was used to amplify TCR beta CDR3 regions. Using the HTBI primer set, a first-round RT-PCR was run on the TCR CDR3. TCRdb analysed the multiplex PCR reads with MiXCR anew, one entry per CDR3 protein. The sample holds about 250,000 distinct CDR3 sequences, 15% seen once. Sequencing was performed on blood. These receptors came from a woman aged 45-59 years with Graves' hyperthyroidism that later progressed to Graves' ophthalmopathy.

This clonotype was found many times. The chain couples TRBV20-1 to TRBJ2-3, with a possible D match to TRBD2 (6 bases). Germline V gives CDR1 DFQATT, CDR2 SNEGSKA (reference sequence). The CDR3 runs 14 residues. V dropped 5 bases and J dropped 4 bases, with 16 bases sitting between them. The CDR3 sequence is CSAVLGWGADTQYF. The CDR3, as DNA: TGCAGTGCTGTGCTTGGATGGGGGGCAGATACGCAGTATTTT.

V usage is TRBV15 and J usage is TRBJ2-3; D possibly corresponds to TRBD1 (5 bases). There are 15 residues in the CDR3. The germline V gene encodes CDR1 LNHNV and CDR2 YYDKDF (reference sequence). The V gene lost 8 bases and the J gene lost 0 bases, with 15 bases spanning the gap. The CDR3 reads CATGLDQGSTDTQYF. The CDR3 DNA reads as TGTGCCACCGGCCTCGACCAGGGTAGCACAGATACGCAGTATTTT.

The table lists this clonotype with a few counts. The genes are TRBV27 and TRBJ2-2; possibly TRBD1 for D (6 bases). Per the germline V gene, CDR1 is MNHEY and CDR2 is SMNVEV (reference sequence). This CDR3 has 13 amino acids. The germline V and J ends were trimmed by 6 bases and 7 bases, with 12 bases remaining between them. DNA of the CDR3: TGTGCCAGCAGACGGCAGGGGATCGGGGAGCTGTTTTTT. Protein product: CASRRQGIGELFF.

This clonotype has at least ten counts. The genes are TRBV7-8 and TRBJ1-2; D gene unclear. The CDR3 sequence is 11 residues long. Germline CDR1 reads SGHVS; CDR2 reads FQNEAQ. V was cut by 3 bases and J by 7 bases, with 6 bases left in between. CDR3 region: CASSLSIGYTF. CDR3 DNA: TGTGCCAGCAGCTTGAGTATTGGCTACACCTTC.

This clonotype showed up many times. V and J are TRBV27 and TRBJ1-2, with D possibly matching TRBD1 (5 bases). V was pared by 1 base and J by 4 bases, with 13 bases between. Germline assignment: CDR1 MNHEY and CDR2 SMNVEV (reference sequence). CDR3 length equals 15 residues. The CDR3 loop reads CASSLFKAQVYGYTF. CDR3 coding DNA: TGTGCCAGCAGTTTATTTAAGGCACAGGTCTATGGCTACACCTTC.